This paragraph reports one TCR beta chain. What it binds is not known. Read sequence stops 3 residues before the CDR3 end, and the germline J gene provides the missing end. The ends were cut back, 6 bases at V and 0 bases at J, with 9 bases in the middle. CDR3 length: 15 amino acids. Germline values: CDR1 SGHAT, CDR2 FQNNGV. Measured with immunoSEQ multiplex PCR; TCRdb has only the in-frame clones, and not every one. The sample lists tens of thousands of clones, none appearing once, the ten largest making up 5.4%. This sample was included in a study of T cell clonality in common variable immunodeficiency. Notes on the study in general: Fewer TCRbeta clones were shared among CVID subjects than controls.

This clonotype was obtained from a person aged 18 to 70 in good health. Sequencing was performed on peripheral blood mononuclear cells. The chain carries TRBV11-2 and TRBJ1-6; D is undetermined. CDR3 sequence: CASRSFSSYNSPLHF. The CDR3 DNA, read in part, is TGTGCCAGCAGGAGTTTCAGCTCCTATAATTCACCC.